The next 5 T cell receptor beta chains were all read from a single sample in a study of blood T cell repertoires in COVID-19. Data came from immunoSEQ multiplex PCR; TCRdb stores just in-frame clones and leaves some out. The data hold approximately 240,000 clones, with 82% observed a single time. Sequencing was carried out using peripheral blood. The receptor set was obtained from a woman older than 75 with active or convalescent COVID-19.

The rearrangement links TRBV11-2 to TRBJ2-7, with 11 bases lining up with TRBD1. Germline V lookup: CDR1 SGHAT, CDR2 FQNNGV. The J segment lost 4 bases and the V segment lost 5 bases, leaving 4 bases of the junction unmatched. This CDR3 is built from 14 residues. CDR3 nucleotides: TGTGCCAGCAGCCAAGGACAGGGGGCGTACGAGCAGTACTTC. This sequence encodes CASSQGQGAYEQYF.

The rearrangement uses TRBV28 and TRBJ1-1; maybe TRBD1 (5 bases). The V end lost 6 bases, the J end lost 11 bases, and 16 bases lay between the germline ends. The CDR3 is made up of 12 amino acids. Germline-derived CDR1 and CDR2 are MDHEN and SYDVKM. CDR3 loop: CASSLREGTAFF. The DNA of the CDR3 is TGTGCCAGCAGCCTAAGGGAGGGGACGGCTTTCTTT.

This clone was recorded a few times. The chain links TRBV7-9 to TRBJ2-2; tentative D call: TRBD2 (5 bases). Germline CDR1 SEHNR, CDR2 FQNEAQ (reference sequence). The CDR3 is 14 residues long. V dropped 3 bases and J dropped 4 bases, with 9 bases sitting between them. CDR3 sequence (DNA): TGTGCCAGCAGCTTCGGACTCTCCACCGGGGAGCTGTTTTTT. Its translation: CASSFGLSTGELFF.

V is TRBV10-3 and J is TRBJ1-1; 8 bases fit TRBD1. Per germline, CDR1 ENHRY and CDR2 SYGVKD. The CDR3 covers 13 residues. V gave up 11 bases and J gave up 1 base; unmatched junction bases: 6. The CDR3 region is CAARGTGNTEAFF. The CDR3 coding sequence is TGTGCCGCCCGGGGGACAGGGAACACTGAAGCTTTCTTT.

V and J are TRBV7-9 and TRBJ2-1; possibly TRBD2 for D (6 bases). The length of the CDR3 is 12 residues. The germline gives CDR1 SEHNR, CDR2 FQNEAQ (reference sequence). Trimming took off 3 bases at V and 7 bases at J, with 7 bases between the two ends. The CDR3 DNA reads as TGTGCCAGCAGCTTCCGGGGGAATGAGCAGTTCTTC. Protein sequence: CASSFRGNEQFF.